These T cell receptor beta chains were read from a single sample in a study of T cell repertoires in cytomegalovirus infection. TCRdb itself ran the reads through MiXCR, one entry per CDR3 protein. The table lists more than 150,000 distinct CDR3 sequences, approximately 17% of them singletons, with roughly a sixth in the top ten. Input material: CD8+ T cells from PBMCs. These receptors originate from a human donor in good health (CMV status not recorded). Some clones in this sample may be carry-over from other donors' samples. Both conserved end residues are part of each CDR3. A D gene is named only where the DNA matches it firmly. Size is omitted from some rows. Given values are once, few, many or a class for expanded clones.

CDR3: CASSDSGESAVEQFF; DNA: TGTGCCAGCAGTGACTCGGGGGAATCGGCAGTTGAGCAGTTCTTC; J: TRBJ2-1; size: few; D: NA; V: TRBV6-4
CDR3: CAISEKGTGPVRGGADTQYF; DNA: TGTGCCATCAGTGAGAAGGGGACAGGCCCGGTACGTGGGGGCGCAGATACGCAGTATTTT; J: TRBJ2-3; size: NA; D: TRBD1; V: TRBV10-3
CDR3: CATSRPRTDYNEQFF; DNA: TGTGCCACCAGCAGACCACGGACAGACTACAATGAGCAGTTCTTC; J: TRBJ2-1; size: NA; D: NA; V: TRBV15
CDR3: CSASTGEPYEQYF; DNA: TGCAGTGCTAGCACAGGGGAGCCCTACGAGCAGTACTTC; J: TRBJ2-7; size: NA; D: TRBD1; V: TRBV20-1
CDR3: CSARDRGRYEQYF; DNA: TGCAGTGCTAGAGATAGGGGTCGTTACGAGCAGTACTTC; J: TRBJ2-7; size: NA; D: NA; V: TRBV20-1
CDR3: CASSPLSSGHYEQYF; DNA: TGTGCCAGCAGTCCTCTTAGTAGCGGCCACTACGAGCAGTACTTC; J: TRBJ2-7; size: few; D: NA; V: TRBV28
CDR3: CASSPTSSGELFF; DNA: TGTGCCAGCAGCCCTACTAGTTCCGGGGAGCTGTTTTTT; J: TRBJ2-2; size: few; D: NA; V: TRBV7-2
CDR3: CASSYLAVLYNEQFF; DNA: TGTGCCAGCAGTTATCTAGCGGTCCTCTACAATGAGCAGTTCTTC; J: TRBJ2-1; size: once; D: TRBD2; V: TRBV6-5
CDR3: CASSRDRGGDSYNEQFF; DNA: TGTGCCAGCAGCCGTGACAGGGGGGGGGATTCCTACAATGAGCAGTTCTTC; J: TRBJ2-1; size: NA; D: TRBD1; V: TRBV7-6
CDR3: CASSHGTDNYEQYF; DNA: TGTGCCAGCAGCCATGGGACAGACAACTACGAGCAGTACTTC; J: TRBJ2-7; size: NA; D: TRBD1; V: TRBV7-6
CDR3: CASSSTGSREAFF; DNA: TGTGCCAGCAGCTCGACAGGGTCCCGGGAAGCTTTCTTT; J: TRBJ1-1; size: NA; D: TRBD1; V: TRBV4-2
CDR3: CASSQERTGAAYEQYF; DNA: TGCGCCAGCAGCCAAGAAAGGACAGGGGCGGCCTACGAGCAGTACTTC; J: TRBJ2-7; size: few; D: TRBD1; V: TRBV4-1
CDR3: CASSDSVDYNEQFF; DNA: TGTGCCAGCAGTGACTCAGTTGACTACAATGAGCAGTTCTTC; J: TRBJ2-1; size: few; D: NA; V: TRBV6-4
CDR3: CASYDLQDSGANVLTF; DNA: TGTGCCAGTTACGATCTACAGGACTCTGGGGCCAACGTCCTGACTTTC; J: TRBJ2-6; size: many; D: NA; V: TRBV6-2/TRBV6-3
CDR3: CSLSAGMHNEQFF; DNA: TGCTCCCTGAGCGCGGGAATGCACAATGAGCAGTTCTTC; J: TRBJ2-1; size: few; D: NA; V: TRBV29-1
CDR3: CASSVGTSGLDEQFF; DNA: TGTGCCAGCAGCGTCGGGACTAGCGGTCTGGATGAGCAGTTCTTC; J: TRBJ2-1; size: few; D: TRBD2; V: TRBV11-2
CDR3: CASSPYIAGGDTQYF; DNA: TGTGCCAGCAGCCCATACATAGCGGGAGGAGATACGCAGTATTTT; J: TRBJ2-3; size: few; D: TRBD2; V: TRBV28
CDR3: CASRSTGTKSDTQYF; DNA: TGTGCCAGCAGGAGTACCGGGACTAAATCAGATACGCAGTATTTT; J: TRBJ2-3; size: few; D: TRBD2; V: TRBV7-9